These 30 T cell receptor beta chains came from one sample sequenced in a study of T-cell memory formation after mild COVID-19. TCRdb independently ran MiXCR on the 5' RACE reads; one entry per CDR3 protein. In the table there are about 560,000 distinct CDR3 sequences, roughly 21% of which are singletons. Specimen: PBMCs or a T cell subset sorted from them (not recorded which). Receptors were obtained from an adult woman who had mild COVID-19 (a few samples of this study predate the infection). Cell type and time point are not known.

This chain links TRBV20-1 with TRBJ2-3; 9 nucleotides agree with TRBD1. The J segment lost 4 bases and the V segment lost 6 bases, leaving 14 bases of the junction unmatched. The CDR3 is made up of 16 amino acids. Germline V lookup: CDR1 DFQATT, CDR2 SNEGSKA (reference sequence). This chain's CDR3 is CSAINYRGREADTQYF. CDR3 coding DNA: TGCAGTGCCATCAATTACAGGGGGCGCGAGGCAGATACGCAGTATTTT.

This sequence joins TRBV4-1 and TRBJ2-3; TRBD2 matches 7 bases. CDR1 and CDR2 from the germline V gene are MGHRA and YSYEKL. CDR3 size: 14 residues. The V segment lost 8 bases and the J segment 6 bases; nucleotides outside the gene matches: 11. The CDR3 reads CASGSQRGADTQYF. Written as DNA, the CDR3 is TGCGCCAGCGGTAGCCAGCGGGGAGCGGATACGCAGTATTTT.

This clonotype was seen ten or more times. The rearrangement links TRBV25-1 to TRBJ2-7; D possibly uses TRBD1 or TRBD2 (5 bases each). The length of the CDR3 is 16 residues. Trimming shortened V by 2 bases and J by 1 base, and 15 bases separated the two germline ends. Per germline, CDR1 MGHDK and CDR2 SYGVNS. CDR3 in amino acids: CASSEKSGPKSYEQYF. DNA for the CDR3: TGTGCCAGCAGTGAAAAGTCGGGGCCGAAATCCTACGAGCAGTACTTC.

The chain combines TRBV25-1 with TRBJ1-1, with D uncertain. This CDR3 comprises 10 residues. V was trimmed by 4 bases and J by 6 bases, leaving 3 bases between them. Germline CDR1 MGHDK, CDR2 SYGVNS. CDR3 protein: CASSAAEAFF. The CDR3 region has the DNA TGTGCCAGCAGTGCCGCTGAAGCTTTCTTT. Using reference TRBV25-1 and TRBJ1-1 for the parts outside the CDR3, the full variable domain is EADIYQTPRYLVIGTGKKITLECSQTMGHDKMYWYQQDPGMELHLIHYSYGVNSTEKGDLSSESTVSRIRTEHFPLTLESARPSHTSQYLCASSAAEAFFGQGTRLTVV.

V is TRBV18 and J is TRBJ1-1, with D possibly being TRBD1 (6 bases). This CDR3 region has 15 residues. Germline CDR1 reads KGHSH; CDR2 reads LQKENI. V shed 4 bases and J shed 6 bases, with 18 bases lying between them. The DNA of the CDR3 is TGTGCCAGCTCACGCTTCCAGGGACAAGACTCTGAAGCTTTCTTT. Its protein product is CASSRFQGQDSEAFF.

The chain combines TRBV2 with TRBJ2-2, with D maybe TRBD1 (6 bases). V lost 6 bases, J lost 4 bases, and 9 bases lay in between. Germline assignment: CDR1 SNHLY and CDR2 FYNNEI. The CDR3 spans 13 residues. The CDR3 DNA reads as TGTGCCAGCAGGAGGGGGATCACCGGGGAGCTGTTTTTT. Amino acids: CASRRGITGELFF.

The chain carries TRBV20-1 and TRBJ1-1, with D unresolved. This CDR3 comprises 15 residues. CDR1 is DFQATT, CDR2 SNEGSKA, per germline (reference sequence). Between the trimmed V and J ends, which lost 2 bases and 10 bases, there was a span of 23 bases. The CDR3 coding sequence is TGCAGTGCTAGATCTGCCAGCACGGGTGATAAGGGAGCTTTCTTT. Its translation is CSARSASTGDKGAFF.

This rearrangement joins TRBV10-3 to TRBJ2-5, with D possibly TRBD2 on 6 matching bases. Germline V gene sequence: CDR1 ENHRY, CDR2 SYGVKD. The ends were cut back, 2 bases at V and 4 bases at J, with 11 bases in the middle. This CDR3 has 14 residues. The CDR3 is CAISEIGAGETQYF. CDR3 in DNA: TGTGCCATCAGTGAGATCGGAGCGGGAGAGACCCAGTACTTC.

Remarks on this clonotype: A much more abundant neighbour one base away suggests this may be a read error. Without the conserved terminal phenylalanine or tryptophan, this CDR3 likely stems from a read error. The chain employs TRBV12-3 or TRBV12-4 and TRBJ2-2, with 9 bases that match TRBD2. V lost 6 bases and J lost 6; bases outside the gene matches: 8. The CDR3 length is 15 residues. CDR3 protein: CASRFSGSSAGELFS. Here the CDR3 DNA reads TGTGCCAGCAGGTTTAGCGGGAGCAGCGCCGGGGAGCTGTTTTCT.

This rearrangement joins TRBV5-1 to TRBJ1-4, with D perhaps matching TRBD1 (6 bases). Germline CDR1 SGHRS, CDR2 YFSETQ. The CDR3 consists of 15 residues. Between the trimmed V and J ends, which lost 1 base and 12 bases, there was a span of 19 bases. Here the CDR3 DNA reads TGCGCCAGCAGCTTGATAGAACAGGGCCGGGGGGAACTGTTTTTT. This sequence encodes CASSLIEQGRGELFF.

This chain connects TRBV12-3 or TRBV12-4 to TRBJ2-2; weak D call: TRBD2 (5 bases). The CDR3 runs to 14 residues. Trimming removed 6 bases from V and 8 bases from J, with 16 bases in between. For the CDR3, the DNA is TGTGCCAGCAGCTCCACCGGACTCTTTGGGGAGCTGTTTTTT. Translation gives CASSSTGLFGELFF.

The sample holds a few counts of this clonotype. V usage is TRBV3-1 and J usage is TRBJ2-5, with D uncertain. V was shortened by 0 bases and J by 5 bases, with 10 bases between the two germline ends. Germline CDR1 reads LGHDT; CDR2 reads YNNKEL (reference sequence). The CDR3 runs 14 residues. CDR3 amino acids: CASSQEYLWETQYF. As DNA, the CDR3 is TGTGCCAGCAGCCAAGAATATTTATGGGAGACCCAGTACTTC.

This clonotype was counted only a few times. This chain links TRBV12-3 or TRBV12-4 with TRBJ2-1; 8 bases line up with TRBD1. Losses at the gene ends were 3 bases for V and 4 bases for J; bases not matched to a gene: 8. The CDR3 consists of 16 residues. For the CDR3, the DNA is TGTGCCAGCAGTTTTGCCGGGACAGGAGCTTACAATGAGCAGTTCTTC. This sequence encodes CASSFAGTGAYNEQFF.

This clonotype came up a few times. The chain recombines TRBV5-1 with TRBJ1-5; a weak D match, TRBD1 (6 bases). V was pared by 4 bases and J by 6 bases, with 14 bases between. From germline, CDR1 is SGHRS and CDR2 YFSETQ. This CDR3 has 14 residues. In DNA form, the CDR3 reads TGCGCCAGCAGCCCATCGGGGGCCGCTCAGCCCCAGCATTTT. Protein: CASSPSGAAQPQHF.

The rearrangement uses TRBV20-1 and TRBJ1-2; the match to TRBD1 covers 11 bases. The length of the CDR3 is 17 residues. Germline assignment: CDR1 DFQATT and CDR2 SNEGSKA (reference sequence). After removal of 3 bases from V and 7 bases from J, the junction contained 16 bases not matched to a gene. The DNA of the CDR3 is TGCAGTGCTAGCAATTTATTCCGGGGACAGGGGGTCGGTGGCTACACCTTC. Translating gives CSASNLFRGQGVGGYTF.

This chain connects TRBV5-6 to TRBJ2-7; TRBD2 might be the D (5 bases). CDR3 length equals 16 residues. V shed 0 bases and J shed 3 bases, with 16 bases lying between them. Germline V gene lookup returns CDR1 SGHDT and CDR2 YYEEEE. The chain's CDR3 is CASSLELGDGNYEQYF. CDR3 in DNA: TGTGCCAGCAGCTTGGAACTAGGAGATGGGAACTACGAGCAGTACTTC.

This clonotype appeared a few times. CDR3 bases: TGTGCCAGCAGTTTACGGGGGCGTATCGTCCTAAATGAGCAGTTCTTC. Protein sequence: CASSLRGRIVLNEQFF. This sequence joins TRBV27 and TRBJ2-1; D may correspond to TRBD1 or TRBD2 (6 bases each). Germline CDR1 is MNHEY and CDR2 is SMNVEV (reference sequence). This CDR3 is 16 amino acids long. V shed 2 bases and J shed 7 bases, with 18 bases lying between them.

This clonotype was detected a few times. The CDR3 loop is CASSSTQGQGPQHF. CDR3 sequence (DNA): TGTGCCAGCAGTTCTACACAGGGGCAGGGGCCCCAGCATTTT. The rearrangement uses TRBV3-1 and TRBJ1-5, with TRBD1 matching over 7 bases. The germline gives CDR1 LGHDT, CDR2 YNNKEL (reference sequence). The CDR3 spans 14 residues. With V trimmed by 6 bases and J by 9 bases, 11 bases remained unmatched.

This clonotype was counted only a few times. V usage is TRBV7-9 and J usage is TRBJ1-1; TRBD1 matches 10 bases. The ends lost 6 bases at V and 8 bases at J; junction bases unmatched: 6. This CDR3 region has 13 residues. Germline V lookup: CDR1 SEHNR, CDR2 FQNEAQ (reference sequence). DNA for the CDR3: TGTGCCAGCAGGGCGGGACAGGGGAAAGAAGCTTTCTTT. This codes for CASRAGQGKEAFF.

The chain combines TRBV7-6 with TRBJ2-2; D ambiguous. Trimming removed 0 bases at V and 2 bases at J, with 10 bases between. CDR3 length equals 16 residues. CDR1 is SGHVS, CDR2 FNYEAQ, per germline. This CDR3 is CASSLASRGNTGELFF. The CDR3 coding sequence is TGTGCCAGCAGCTTAGCAAGCAGAGGCAACACCGGGGAGCTGTTTTTT.

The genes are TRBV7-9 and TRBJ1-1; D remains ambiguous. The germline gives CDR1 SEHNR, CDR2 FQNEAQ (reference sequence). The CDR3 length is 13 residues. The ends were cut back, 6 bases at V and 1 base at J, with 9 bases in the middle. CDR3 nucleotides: TGTGCCAGCAGGCTGGCAGGGAACACTGAAGCTTTCTTT. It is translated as CASRLAGNTEAFF. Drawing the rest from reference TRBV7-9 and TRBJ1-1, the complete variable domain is DTGVSQNPRHKITKRGQNVTFRCDPISEHNRLYWYRQTLGQGPEFLTYFQNEAQLEKSRLLSDRFSAERPKGSFSTLEIQRTEQGDSAMYLCASRLAGNTEAFFGQGTRLTVV.

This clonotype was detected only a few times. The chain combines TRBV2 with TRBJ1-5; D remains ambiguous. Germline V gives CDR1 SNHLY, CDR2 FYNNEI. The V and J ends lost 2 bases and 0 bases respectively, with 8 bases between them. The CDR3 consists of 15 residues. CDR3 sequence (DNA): TGTGCCAGCAGTGAATTTGCGAATAGCAATCAGCCCCAGCATTTT. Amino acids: CASSEFANSNQPQHF.

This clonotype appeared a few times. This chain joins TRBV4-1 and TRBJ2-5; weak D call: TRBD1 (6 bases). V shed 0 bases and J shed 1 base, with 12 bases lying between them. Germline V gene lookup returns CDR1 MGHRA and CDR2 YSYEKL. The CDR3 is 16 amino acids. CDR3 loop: CASSQDRMTGQETQYF. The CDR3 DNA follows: TGCGCCAGCAGCCAAGATAGGATGACAGGCCAAGAGACCCAGTACTTC.

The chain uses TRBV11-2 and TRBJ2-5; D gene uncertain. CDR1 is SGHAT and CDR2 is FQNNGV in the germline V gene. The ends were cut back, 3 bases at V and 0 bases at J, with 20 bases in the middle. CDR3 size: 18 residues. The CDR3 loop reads CASSFTKSTHQYQETQYF. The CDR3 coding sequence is TGTGCCAGCAGCTTCACCAAGTCGACCCACCAGTACCAAGAGACCCAGTACTTC.

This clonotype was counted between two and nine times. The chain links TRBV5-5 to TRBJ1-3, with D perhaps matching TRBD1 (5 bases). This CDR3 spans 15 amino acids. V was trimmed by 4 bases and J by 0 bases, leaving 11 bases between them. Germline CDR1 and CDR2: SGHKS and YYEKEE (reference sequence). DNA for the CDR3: TGTGCCAGCAGCCCAGACAGCCTCTCTGGAAACACCATATATTTT. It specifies CASSPDSLSGNTIYF.

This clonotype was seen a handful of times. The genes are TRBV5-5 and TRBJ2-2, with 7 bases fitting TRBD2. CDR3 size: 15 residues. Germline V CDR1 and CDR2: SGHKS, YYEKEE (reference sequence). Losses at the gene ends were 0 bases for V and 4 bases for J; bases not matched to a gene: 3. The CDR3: CASSLVAGVTGELFF. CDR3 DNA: TGTGCCAGCAGCTTGGTTGCGGGGGTCACCGGGGAGCTGTTTTTT.

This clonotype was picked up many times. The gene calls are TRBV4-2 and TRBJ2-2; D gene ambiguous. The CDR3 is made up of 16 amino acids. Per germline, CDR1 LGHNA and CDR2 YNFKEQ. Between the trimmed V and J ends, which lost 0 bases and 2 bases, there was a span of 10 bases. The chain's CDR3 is CASSQETDHNTGELFF. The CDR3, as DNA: TGTGCCAGCAGCCAAGAGACCGACCATAACACCGGGGAGCTGTTTTTT.

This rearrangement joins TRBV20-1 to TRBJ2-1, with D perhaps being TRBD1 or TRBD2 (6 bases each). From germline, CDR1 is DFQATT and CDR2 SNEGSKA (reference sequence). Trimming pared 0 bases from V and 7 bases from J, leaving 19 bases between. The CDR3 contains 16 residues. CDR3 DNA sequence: TGCAGTGCTAGAGATTGGAATAGGGGGGTCGTGAATGAGCAGTTCTTC. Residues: CSARDWNRGVVNEQFF.

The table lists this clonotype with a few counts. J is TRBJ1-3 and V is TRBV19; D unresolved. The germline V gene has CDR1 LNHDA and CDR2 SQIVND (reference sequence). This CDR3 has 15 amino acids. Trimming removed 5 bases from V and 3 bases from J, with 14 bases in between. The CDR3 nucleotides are TGTGCCAGTAGTCGAAGCCTCGAGGGTGGAAACACCATATATTTT. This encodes CASSRSLEGGNTIYF.

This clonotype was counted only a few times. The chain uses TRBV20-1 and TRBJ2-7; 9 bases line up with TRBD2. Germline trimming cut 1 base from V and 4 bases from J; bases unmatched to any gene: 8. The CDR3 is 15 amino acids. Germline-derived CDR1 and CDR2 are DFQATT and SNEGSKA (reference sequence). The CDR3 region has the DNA TGCAGTGCTAGAGGTAGCGGGAGAGTTTTGTACGAGCAGTACTTC. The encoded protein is CSARGSGRVLYEQYF.